Described below is a single T cell receptor (beta chain) sequence and its context. These data belong to a study of CXCR3-negative and CXCR3-positive naive CD8 T cells. UMI labels and 5' RACE were used to prepare the TRB cDNA libraries. After re-calling the 5' RACE reads, TCRdb lists one entry per CDR3 protein, DNA absent. Recorded here are over 80,000 distinct CDR3 sequences; the top ten clones represent 1.6%. This CDR3 is 16 amino acids long. Germline-derived CDR1 and CDR2 are SGHRS and YFSETQ. J is TRBJ2-1 and V is TRBV5-1; TCRdb's D call, TRBD2, is unchecked because there is no DNA. Sequenced: naive CXCR3- CD8+ T cells from blood. The subset denotes: CD45RO-CCR7+CD27+CD95- naive CD8+ T cells lacking CXCR3 (TNR3-). This receptor was identified in a human donor in good health. Some clones in this sample may be carry-over from other donors' samples. The CDR3 sequence: CASSFSLAGKYNEKFF. Full variable domain (missing parts from reference TRBV5-1 and TRBJ2-1): KAGVTQTPRYLIKTRGQQVTLSCSPISGHRSVSWYQQTPGQGLQFLFEYFSETQRNKGNFPGRFSGRQFSNSRSEMNVSTLELGDSALYLCASSFSLAGKYNEKFFGPGTRLTVL.